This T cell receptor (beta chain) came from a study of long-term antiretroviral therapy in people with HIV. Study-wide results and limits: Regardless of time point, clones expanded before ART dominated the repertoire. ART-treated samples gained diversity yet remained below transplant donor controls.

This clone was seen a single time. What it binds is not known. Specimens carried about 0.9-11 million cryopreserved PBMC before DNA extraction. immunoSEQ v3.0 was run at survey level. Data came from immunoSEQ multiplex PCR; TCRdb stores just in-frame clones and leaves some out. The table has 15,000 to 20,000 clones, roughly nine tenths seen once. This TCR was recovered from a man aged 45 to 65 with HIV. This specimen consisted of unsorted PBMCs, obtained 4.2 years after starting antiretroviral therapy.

CDR3 sequence (DNA): TGTGCCAGCAGCGTAGGGTTGTCCCTCTCTGGAAACACCATATATTTT. Protein sequence: CASSVGLSLSGNTIYF. The genes are TRBV9 and TRBJ1-3; no reliable D call. There are 16 residues in the CDR3. CDR1 SGDLS and CDR2 YYNGEE come from the germline V gene. V was cut by 0 bases and J by 0 bases, with 10 bases left in between.